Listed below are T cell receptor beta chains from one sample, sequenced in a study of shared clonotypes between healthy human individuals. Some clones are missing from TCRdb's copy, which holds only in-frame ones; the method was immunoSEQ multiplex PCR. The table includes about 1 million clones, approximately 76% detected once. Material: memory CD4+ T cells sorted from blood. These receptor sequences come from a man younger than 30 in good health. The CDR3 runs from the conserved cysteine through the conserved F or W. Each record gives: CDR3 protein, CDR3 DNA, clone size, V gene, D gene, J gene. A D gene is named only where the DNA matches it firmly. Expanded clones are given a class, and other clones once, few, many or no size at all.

CASSRQIDRSNEKLFF	TGTGCCAGCAGCCGTCAGATTGACAGGTCTAATGAAAAACTGTTTTTT	.	TRBV5-5	.	TRBJ1-4
CASSLAGTYNSPLHF	TGTGCCAGCAGCTTAGCCGGCACCTATAATTCACCCCTCCACTTT	.	TRBV7-8	.	TRBJ1-6
CASSLSGTDTQYF	TGTGCCAGCAGCTTGAGTGGCACAGATACGCAGTATTTT	.	TRBV5-4	.	TRBJ2-3
CASSARQGSEQYF	TGTGCCAGCAGCGCCCGACAGGGCTCCGAGCAGTACTTC	.	TRBV5-6	TRBD1	TRBJ2-7
CASSLAAGYYGYTF	TGTGCCAGCAGCTTAGCTGCAGGGTACTATGGCTACACCTTC	.	TRBV7-8	.	TRBJ1-2
CASSPGQGRRETQYF	TGTGCCAGCAGCCCAGGACAGGGTAGGCGGGAGACCCAGTACTTC	.	TRBV5-4	TRBD1	TRBJ2-5
CASSRGGLYGYTF	TGTGCCAGCAGCCGGGGGGGCCTCTATGGCTACACCTTC	.	TRBV7-2	.	TRBJ1-2
CATSRDLAEPYGYTF	TGTGCCACCAGCAGAGATCTCGCTGAACCCTATGGCTACACCTTC	.	TRBV15	.	TRBJ1-2
CASSPYMGPGNTIYF	TGTGCCAGCAGTCCCTACATGGGACCCGGAAACACCATATATTTT	.	TRBV28	.	TRBJ1-3
CASSSLAGAGDTDTQYF	TGTGCCAGCAGCTCACTAGCGGGAGCCGGAGACACAGATACGCAGTATTTT	.	TRBV7-9	TRBD2	TRBJ2-3
CASSLLDRLYTEAFF	TGTGCCAGCAGCTTGTTGGACAGGTTGTACACTGAAGCTTTCTTT	.	TRBV5-5	TRBD1	TRBJ1-1
CASSPSGGGYQPQHF	TGTGCCAGCAGCCCTTCCGGGGGAGGGTATCAGCCCCAGCATTTT	.	TRBV27	.	TRBJ1-5
CASSELDTQYF	TGTGCCAGCAGTGAATTAGATACGCAGTATTTT	.	TRBV2	.	TRBJ2-3
CASGGVGNEQFF	TGTGCTAGTGGTGGGGTGGGTAATGAGCAGTTCTTC	.	TRBV12-5	.	TRBJ2-1
CASSTGLAGGEQYF	TGCGCCAGCTCAACAGGACTAGCGGGAGGCGAGCAGTACTTC	.	TRBV5-1	TRBD2	TRBJ2-7
CASSQEIPGLFSGNTIYF	TGTGCCAGCAGCCAAGAAATTCCGGGGCTGTTCTCTGGAAACACCATATATTTT	.	TRBV4-2	.	TRBJ1-3
CATSRMTGGNSPLHF	TGTGCCACCAGCAGAATGACAGGGGGTAATTCACCCCTCCACTTT	.	TRBV15	TRBD1	TRBJ1-6
CASTSVPTLAGVYNEQFF	TGTGCCAGCACCTCAGTCCCGACACTAGCGGGGGTCTACAATGAGCAGTTCTTC	.	TRBV7-6	TRBD2	TRBJ2-1
CASSLVPRGPTGANVLTF	TGTGCCAGCAGCTTAGTCCCCCGGGGACCCACTGGGGCCAACGTCCTGACTTTC	.	TRBV7-2	.	TRBJ2-6
CASSVSPGTGEGEQYF	TGTGCCAGCAGCGTGAGCCCCGGGACAGGGGAGGGCGAGCAGTACTTC	.	TRBV7-9	TRBD1	TRBJ2-7
CASRDPGRYEQYF	TGTGCCAGCAGGGACCCGGGTCGGTACGAGCAGTACTTC	few	TRBV28	.	TRBJ2-7
CASSIQGRDTQYF	TGTGCCAGTAGTATCCAGGGCAGGGATACGCAGTATTTT	few	TRBV19	.	TRBJ2-3
CASSTLASVHNEQFF	TGTGCCAGCAGCACGTTGGCTAGCGTACACAATGAGCAGTTCTTC	.	TRBV21-1	.	TRBJ2-1